The 10 T cell receptor beta chains listed next were all sequenced from one sample in a study of blood T cells in healthy people across ages. Combining a sample-barcoded 5' primer with a J-beta primer mix, a second PCR ran for about 6 to 11 cycles. TCRdb re-analysed the 5' RACE reads in MiXCR, keeping a single row per CDR3 protein. This sample carries about 690,000 distinct CDR3 sequences, 40% to 45% of them seen once, and the ten largest clones take 25% to 35%. Sequenced: blood. The source is a man older than 75 in good health.

The chain uses TRBV9 and TRBJ2-7, with 7 bases lining up with TRBD1. V gave up 0 bases and J gave up 2 bases; unmatched junction bases: 8. Per the germline V gene, CDR1 is SGDLS and CDR2 is YYNGEE. This CDR3 has 16 amino acids. CDR3: CASSVEEGTAPYEQYF. The CDR3 bases are TGTGCCAGCAGCGTAGAAGAGGGGACAGCACCCTACGAGCAGTACTTC.

This clonotype has a handful of counts. The chain couples TRBV14 to TRBJ2-3, with no clear D. Trimming shortened V by 2 bases and J by 0 bases, and 9 bases separated the two germline ends. Germline V gives CDR1 SGHDN, CDR2 FVKESK. The CDR3 consists of 15 residues. CDR3 protein: CASSQSGPSTDTQYF. For the CDR3, the DNA is TGTGCCAGCAGCCAATCCGGCCCTAGCACAGATACGCAGTATTTT.

This clonotype was found a few times. The chain combines TRBV6-2 or TRBV6-3 with TRBJ2-5, with TRBD1 as a possible D gene (6 bases). V lost 2 bases to trimming and J lost 5 bases, with 15 bases between them. There are 15 residues in the CDR3. Germline CDR1 MNHEY, CDR2 SVGEGT. CDR3 region: CASSYGFGQRETQYF. CDR3 DNA sequence: TGTGCCAGCAGTTACGGTTTTGGACAGAGGGAGACCCAGTACTTC.

The sample holds a few counts of this clonotype. V usage is TRBV18 and J usage is TRBJ2-1; 7 bases are shared with TRBD2. The J segment lost 9 bases and the V segment lost 2 bases, leaving 4 bases of the junction unmatched. The length of the CDR3 is 13 residues. The V gene's germline CDR1 is KGHSH and CDR2 LQKENI. CDR3 amino acids: CASSPNSGGEQFF. CDR3 nucleotide sequence: TGTGCCAGCTCACCAAATTCGGGGGGTGAGCAGTTCTTC.

The V gene is TRBV25-1, the J gene TRBJ2-1; no firm D call. CDR1 and CDR2 (germline): MGHDK, SYGVNS. V lost 11 bases and J 3 bases, leaving 14 bases between the germline ends. The CDR3 length is 13 residues. Written as DNA, the CDR3 is TGTGCCTGCCCAAAGGGCTACTACAATGAGCAGTTCTTC. It yields the protein CACPKGYYNEQFF.

This chain uses TRBV6-2 or TRBV6-3 with TRBJ2-4; D may match TRBD1 or TRBD2 (5 bases each). This CDR3 has 15 residues. In germline, CDR1 is MNHEY, CDR2 SVGEGT. With 7 bases removed from V and 1 base from J, the gap between germline ends came to 14 bases. In DNA, the CDR3 is TGTGCCAGCAACGTCCCCGGGGCCGCCAAAAACATTCAGTACTTC. Its translation is CASNVPGAAKNIQYF.

This clonotype was observed a few times. This chain links TRBV29-1 with TRBJ2-7; the D gene is possibly TRBD1 (6 bases). V lost 4 bases, J lost 2 bases, and 15 bases lay in between. Germline assignment: CDR1 SQVTM and CDR2 ANQGSEA. The CDR3 extends over 14 amino acids. The DNA of the CDR3 is TGCAGCGTTGCCCGGTCGACAGGCGCCTACGAGCAGTACTTC. Translated: CSVARSTGAYEQYF.

About this clonotype itself: An end of the junction differs from the germline gene, which may be a read error. The chain links TRBV7-2 to TRBJ2-6; D may be TRBD1 (5 bases). Germline V CDR1 and CDR2: SGHTA, FQGNSA. The CDR3 loop spans 14 amino acids. For the CDR3, the DNA is TGTGCCAGCAGTCAAGGCAGGGTGGCCAACGTCCCGACTTTC. Translated, it gives CASSQGRVANVPTF.

This clonotype came up once. This chain links TRBV6-2 or TRBV6-3 with TRBJ2-7, with a tentative D call TRBD2 (6 bases). The CDR3 has 15 amino acids. Between the trimmed V and J ends, which lost 6 bases and 1 base, there was a span of 16 bases. Germline-derived CDR1 and CDR2 are MNHEY and SVGEGT. Here the CDR3 reads CASRAPGRGSYEQYF. The CDR3 DNA follows: TGTGCCAGCAGGGCGCCGGGACGGGGGTCCTACGAGCAGTACTTC.

Only a few counts were recorded for this clonotype. This chain connects TRBV18 to TRBJ2-3; weak D call: TRBD1 (6 bases). Trimming took off 6 bases at V and 6 bases at J, with 10 bases between the two ends. Germline CDR1 and CDR2: KGHSH and LQKENI. CDR3 size: 12 residues. For the CDR3, the DNA is TGTGCCAGCTCCCCCGGACAGGATACGCAGTATTTT. Protein sequence: CASSPGQDTQYF.